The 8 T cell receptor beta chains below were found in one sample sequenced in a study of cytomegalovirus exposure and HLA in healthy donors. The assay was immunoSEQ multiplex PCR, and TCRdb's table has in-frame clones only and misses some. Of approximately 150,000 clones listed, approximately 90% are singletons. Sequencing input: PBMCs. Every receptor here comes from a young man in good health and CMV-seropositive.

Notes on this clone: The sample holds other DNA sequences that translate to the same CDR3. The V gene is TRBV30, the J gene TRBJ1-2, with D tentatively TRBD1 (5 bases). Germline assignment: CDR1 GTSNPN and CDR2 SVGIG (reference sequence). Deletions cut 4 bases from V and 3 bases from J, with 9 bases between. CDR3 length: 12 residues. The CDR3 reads CAWNRGDYGYTF. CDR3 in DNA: TGTGCCTGGAATCGGGGGGACTATGGCTACACCTTC.

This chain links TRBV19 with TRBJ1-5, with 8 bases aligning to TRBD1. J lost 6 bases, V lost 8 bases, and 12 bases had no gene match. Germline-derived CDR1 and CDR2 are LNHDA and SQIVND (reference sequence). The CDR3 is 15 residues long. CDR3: CASQKDRVQGQPQHF. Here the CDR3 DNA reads TGTGCCAGTCAAAAGGACAGGGTCCAGGGTCAGCCCCAGCATTTT.

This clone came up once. The CDR3 DNA is TGTGCCAGCAGCTCTGGAGGCCCCGTAGATGAGCAGTTCTTC. Encoded protein: CASSSGGPVDEQFF. The chain has TRBV7-2 and TRBJ2-1; D is perhaps TRBD2 (5 bases). Trimming took 4 bases from V and 8 from J, leaving 15 bases between them. The germline V gene encodes CDR1 SGHTA and CDR2 FQGNSA. The CDR3 totals 14 residues.

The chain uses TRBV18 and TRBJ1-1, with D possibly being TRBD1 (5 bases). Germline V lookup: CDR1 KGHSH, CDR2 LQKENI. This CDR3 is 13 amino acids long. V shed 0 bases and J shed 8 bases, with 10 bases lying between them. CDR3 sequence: CASSPPARAEAFF. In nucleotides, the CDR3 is TGTGCCAGCTCACCACCGGCCAGGGCGGAAGCTTTCTTT.

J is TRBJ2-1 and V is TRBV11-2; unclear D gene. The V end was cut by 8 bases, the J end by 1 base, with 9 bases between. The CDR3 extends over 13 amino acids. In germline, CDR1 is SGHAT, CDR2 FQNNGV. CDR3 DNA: TGTGCCAGCTCCGGTCAATCCTACAATGAGCAGTTCTTC. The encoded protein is CASSGQSYNEQFF. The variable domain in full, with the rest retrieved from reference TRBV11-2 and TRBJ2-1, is EAGVAQSPRYKIIEKRQSVAFWCNPISGHATLYWYQQILGQGPKLLIQFQNNGVVDDSQLPKDRFSAERLKGVDSTLKIQPAKLEDSAVYLCASSGQSYNEQFFGPGTRLTVL.

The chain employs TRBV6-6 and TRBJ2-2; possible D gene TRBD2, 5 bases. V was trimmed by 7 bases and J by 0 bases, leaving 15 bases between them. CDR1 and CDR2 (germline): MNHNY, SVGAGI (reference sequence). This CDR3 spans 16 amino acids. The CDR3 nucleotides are TGTGCCAGCACCCTAAAAGGAGGCTCGAACACCGGGGAGCTGTTTTTT. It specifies CASTLKGGSNTGELFF.

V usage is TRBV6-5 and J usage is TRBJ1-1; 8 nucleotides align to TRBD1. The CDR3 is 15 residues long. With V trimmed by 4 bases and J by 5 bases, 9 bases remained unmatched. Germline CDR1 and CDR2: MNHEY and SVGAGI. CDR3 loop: CASSSQTGVGTEAFF. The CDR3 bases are TGTGCCAGCAGTTCCCAGACAGGGGTGGGGACTGAAGCTTTCTTT.

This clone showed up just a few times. DNA of the CDR3: TGTGCCAGCAGAGGACAGGGGGCGAAGAATAGGGAGCAGTACTTC. Protein: CASRGQGAKNREQYF. The chain is built from TRBV28 and TRBJ2-7, with 11 nucleotides matching TRBD1. V lost 6 bases and J lost 7; bases outside the gene matches: 11. This CDR3 has 15 residues. CDR1 and CDR2 (germline): MDHEN, SYDVKM.